These T cell receptor beta chains were read from a single sample in a study. TCRdb itself ran the RT-PCR reads through MiXCR, one entry per CDR3 protein. The table records more than 550,000 distinct CDR3 sequences, approximately 15% of them present only once. Sequenced: memory CD4+ T cells from blood. The source is a female donor in good health, serving as a healthy control. The CDR3 runs from the conserved cysteine through the conserved F or W. Each record gives: clone size, D gene, J gene, V gene, CDR3 DNA, CDR3 protein. A D gene is named only where the DNA matches it firmly. Rows give clone size only sometimes, using once, few, many, or a class for an expanded clone.

size: -; D: -; J: TRBJ1-1; V: TRBV29-1; DNA: TGCAGCGTTGAAGGCTCGCGGACAGTGAACACTGAAGCTTTCTTT; CDR3: CSVEGSRTVNTEAFF
size: few; D: -; J: TRBJ1-1; V: TRBV27; DNA: TGTGCCAGCACCCTCGCCCCATCTTCTGAAGCTTTCTTT; CDR3: CASTLAPSSEAFF
size: -; D: -; J: TRBJ2-2; V: TRBV27; DNA: TGTGCCAGCAGCCCTTTGACCGGGTTTAGGACCGGGGAGCTGTTTTTT; CDR3: CASSPLTGFRTGELFF
size: -; D: -; J: TRBJ2-4; V: TRBV28; DNA: TGTGCCAGCAGTTTTCAGGGGATAAGGAAAAACATTCAGTACTTC; CDR3: CASSFQGIRKNIQYF
size: many; D: -; J: TRBJ2-5; V: TRBV13; DNA: TGTGCCAGCAGAAGCTTAATGGCGGGAGAGACCCAGTACTTC; CDR3: CASRSLMAGETQYF
size: -; D: -; J: TRBJ1-3; V: TRBV7-3; DNA: TGTGCCAGCAGCTTAGTAGGGATAGCTGGAAACACCATATATTTT; CDR3: CASSLVGIAGNTIYF
size: -; D: -; J: TRBJ2-1; V: TRBV3-1; DNA: TGTGCCAGCAGCCAAGTTTCGGGAGTTGAGCAGTTCTTC; CDR3: CASSQVSGVEQFF
size: few; D: TRBD1; J: TRBJ1-2; V: TRBV24-1; DNA: TGTGCCACCAGTGACTTGAGTTGGACAGGGGGGAACTATGGCTACACCTTC; CDR3: CATSDLSWTGGNYGYTF
size: few; D: TRBD1; J: TRBJ1-1; V: TRBV6-5; DNA: TGTGCCAGCAGGACAGGGGTGGCGAACACTGAAGCTTTCTTT; CDR3: CASRTGVANTEAFF
size: few; D: -; J: TRBJ1-2; V: TRBV7-9; DNA: TGTGCCAGCAGCCCGGATTACTGGAGGATGAACTATGGCTACACCTTC; CDR3: CASSPDYWRMNYGYTF
size: -; D: -; J: TRBJ1-5; V: TRBV7-2; DNA: TGTGCCAGCAGCTCAGGTTCCGGAACTAGCAATCAGCCCCAGCATTTT; CDR3: CASSSGSGTSNQPQHF
size: few; D: -; J: TRBJ1-1; V: TRBV29-1; DNA: TGCAGCGTTGAGGGCTCCGGGGCCACTGAAGCTTTCTTT; CDR3: CSVEGSGATEAFF
size: many; D: -; J: TRBJ1-1; V: TRBV10-3; DNA: TGTGCCATCAGTGAGTCGGTTCGGGAAGCTTTCTTT; CDR3: CAISESVREAFF
size: many; D: -; J: TRBJ1-1; V: TRBV6-2/TRBV6-3; DNA: TGTGCCAGCAGCTATGGGTCCACGGGTGTCACTGAAGCTTTCTTT; CDR3: CASSYGSTGVTEAFF
size: few; D: TRBD1; J: TRBJ2-2; V: TRBV7-3; DNA: TGTGCCAGCAGCTTAAGGACAGGGGTAACGGGGACCGGGGAGCTGTTTTTT; CDR3: CASSLRTGVTGTGELFF
size: -; D: -; J: TRBJ2-2; V: TRBV5-1; DNA: TGCGCCAGCAGCCTGACTAGTCCCCGAGGCACCGGGGAGCTGTTTTTT; CDR3: CASSLTSPRGTGELFF
size: -; D: -; J: TRBJ2-2; V: TRBV4-3; DNA: TGCGCCAGCAGCCAAGACGGAGGCAGGGTGAACACCGGGGAGCTGTTTTTT; CDR3: CASSQDGGRVNTGELFF
size: few; D: TRBD1; J: TRBJ2-7; V: TRBV5-1; DNA: TGCGCCAGCAGCTCCGGACAGGGGAGTGGATCCTACGAGCAGTACTTC; CDR3: CASSSGQGSGSYEQYF
size: many; D: TRBD1; J: TRBJ1-3; V: TRBV20-1; DNA: TGCAGTGCTTCTACAGGGGCAAGTTCTGGAAACACCATATATTTT; CDR3: CSASTGASSGNTIYF
size: -; D: TRBD1; J: TRBJ2-3; V: TRBV9; DNA: TGTGCCAGCAGCCCCGGGGGGGGACAGGGGGCAGGAGATACGCAGTATTTT; CDR3: CASSPGGGQGAGDTQYF
size: once; D: -; J: TRBJ1-2; V: TRBV20-1; DNA: TGCAGTGCTAGAGGGGACGGATCCTATGGCTACACCTTC; CDR3: CSARGDGSYGYTF
size: few; D: -; J: TRBJ1-1; V: TRBV10-2; DNA: TGCGCCAGCAGGGGGACGGGGGCGGGTGAAGCTTTCTTT; CDR3: CASRGTGAGEAFF
size: -; D: TRBD1; J: TRBJ2-3; V: TRBV19; DNA: TGTGCCAGTAGGGCGACAGGGGCGGATACGCAGTATTTT; CDR3: CASRATGADTQYF
size: few; D: -; J: TRBJ1-5; V: TRBV19; DNA: TGTGCCAGTACCACTCAGGGTTATAGCAATCAGCCCCAGCATTTT; CDR3: CASTTQGYSNQPQHF
size: -; D: -; J: TRBJ1-5; V: TRBV12-5; DNA: TGTGCTAGTGGCACAGACAGAAATCAGCCCCAGCATTTT; CDR3: CASGTDRNQPQHF
size: few; D: -; J: TRBJ2-2; V: TRBV11-2; DNA: TGTGCCAGCAGCCCCGCTGTGAGAAACACCGGGGAGCTGTTTTTT; CDR3: CASSPAVRNTGELFF
size: -; D: TRBD2; J: TRBJ2-2; V: TRBV7-2; DNA: TGTGCCAGCAGCCTGACTAGCGGGAGTGGGACCGGGGAGCTGTTTTTT; CDR3: CASSLTSGSGTGELFF
size: -; D: TRBD1; J: TRBJ2-3; V: TRBV11-2; DNA: TGTGCCAGCAGTCAACAGGGGTCCAGCACAGATACGCAGTATTTT; CDR3: CASSQQGSSTDTQYF
size: few; D: TRBD2; J: TRBJ2-2; V: TRBV7-9; DNA: TGTGCCAGCAGGCAACCGGGACTAGCGGGTGGCGGGGAGCTGTTTTTT; CDR3: CASRQPGLAGGGELFF
size: -; D: -; J: TRBJ2-7; V: TRBV5-6; DNA: TGTGCCAGCAGCTGGGGGTGGAGCTCCTACTACGAGCAGTACTTC; CDR3: CASSWGWSSYYEQYF
size: -; D: TRBD1; J: TRBJ1-1; V: TRBV10-3; DNA: TGTGCCATCCGAGGACAGGGTTACACTGAAGCTTTCTTT; CDR3: CAIRGQGYTEAFF
size: few; D: -; J: TRBJ2-3; V: TRBV24-1; DNA: TGTGCCACCAGTGAGGGGACTGGGGGTACGCAGTATTTT; CDR3: CATSEGTGGTQYF
size: many; D: -; J: TRBJ2-5; V: TRBV20-1; DNA: TGCAGTGCTAACAGGGAGACCCAGTACTTC; CDR3: CSANRETQYF
size: few; D: -; J: TRBJ1-1; V: TRBV30; DNA: TGTGCCTGGACAGGGCGCACTGAAGCTTTCTTT; CDR3: CAWTGRTEAFF
size: -; D: -; J: TRBJ2-1; V: TRBV7-9; DNA: TGTGCCAGCAGCTTAGCAGGGCAGGACCTGCGCAATGAGCAGTTCTTC; CDR3: CASSLAGQDLRNEQFF
size: many; D: -; J: TRBJ2-7; V: TRBV12-3/TRBV12-4; DNA: TGTGCCAGCAGTTTTTCATCCGGGGGCAGTTACGAGCAGTACTTC; CDR3: CASSFSSGGSYEQYF
size: -; D: -; J: TRBJ2-4; V: TRBV27; DNA: TGTGCCAGCAGTTCTGGTTGGGACAACTTAGCCAAAAACATTCAGTACTTC; CDR3: CASSSGWDNLAKNIQYF
size: many; D: -; J: TRBJ2-1; V: TRBV12-3/TRBV12-4; DNA: TGTGCCAGCACCGAGGGCCCGGCGCGAGACAAGCAGTTCTTC; CDR3: CASTEGPARDKQFF
size: few; D: -; J: TRBJ1-1; V: TRBV20-1; DNA: TGCAGTGCGTCCAAACAGTTCAATGAAGCTTTCTTT; CDR3: CSASKQFNEAFF
size: many; D: -; J: TRBJ2-5; V: TRBV7-9; DNA: TGTGCCAGCAGCTTAGCAGGGCAGCCCCAAGAGACCCAGTACTTC; CDR3: CASSLAGQPQETQYF
size: -; D: -; J: TRBJ2-7; V: TRBV6-5; DNA: TGTGCCAGCAGTTATAAGGGTACCTACGAGCAGTACTTC; CDR3: CASSYKGTYEQYF
size: -; D: TRBD2; J: TRBJ2-7; V: TRBV12-3/TRBV12-4; DNA: TGTGCCAGCAGCGGGACTAGCGGGATTGGTGAGCAGTACTTC; CDR3: CASSGTSGIGEQYF
size: -; D: -; J: TRBJ1-1; V: TRBV12-3/TRBV12-4; DNA: TGTGCCAGCAAGGCCGGGACGGAGAACACTGAAGCTTTCTTT; CDR3: CASKAGTENTEAFF
size: many; D: TRBD2; J: TRBJ2-1; V: TRBV4-3; DNA: TGCGCCAGCAGCCAAAATAGCGGGGATGAGCAGTTCTTC; CDR3: CASSQNSGDEQFF
size: -; D: -; J: TRBJ1-1; V: TRBV4-3; DNA: TGCGCCAGCAGCGCACAAGTTCCGGGGACGGGCACTGAAGCTTTCTTT; CDR3: CASSAQVPGTGTEAFF
size: -; D: -; J: TRBJ1-2; V: TRBV6-5; DNA: TGTGCCAGCGGTACCAGGCGGACTTTGGGCTACACCTTC; CDR3: CASGTRRTLGYTF
size: few; D: -; J: TRBJ2-3; V: TRBV7-7; DNA: TGTGCTAGCAGCTTAGTGCAGGGAGCGCAGTATTTT; CDR3: CASSLVQGAQYF
size: many; D: TRBD1; J: TRBJ1-1; V: TRBV7-2; DNA: TGTGCCAGCAGCTCGGGGACAGGGATGAACACTGAAGCTTTCTTT; CDR3: CASSSGTGMNTEAFF
size: few; D: TRBD1; J: TRBJ2-1; V: TRBV5-1; DNA: TGCGCCAGCAGCTTGGGGACAGGGGGAACCCCTAATGAGCAGTTCTTC; CDR3: CASSLGTGGTPNEQFF
size: many; D: TRBD1; J: TRBJ2-7; V: TRBV10-3; DNA: TGTGCCATCAGGACCGACAGGGTACCCGAGCAGTACTTC; CDR3: CAIRTDRVPEQYF
size: many; D: TRBD2; J: TRBJ2-1; V: TRBV6-2/TRBV6-3; DNA: TGTGCCAGCCGGGGGGACTTGTACAATGAGCAGTTCTTC; CDR3: CASRGDLYNEQFF
size: -; D: -; J: TRBJ1-4; V: TRBV6-5; DNA: TGTGCCAGCAGTTACCTCTCTCTCTCGGCAAAACTGTTTTTT; CDR3: CASSYLSLSAKLFF
size: -; D: TRBD1; J: TRBJ2-7; V: TRBV7-9; DNA: TGTGCCAGCAGCTTAGGCGGGACAGGGGTATCGCGGCACGAGCAGTACTTC; CDR3: CASSLGGTGVSRHEQYF
size: -; D: TRBD2; J: TRBJ2-2; V: TRBV11-2; DNA: TGTGCCAGCAGCTTAGGTGCTAGCGGGAGTTCTACCGGGGAGCTGTTTTTT; CDR3: CASSLGASGSSTGELFF
size: -; D: -; J: TRBJ1-2; V: TRBV7-9; DNA: TGTGCCAGCAGCTTAGCGGAGCAGGTTTACTATGGCTACACCTTC; CDR3: CASSLAEQVYYGYTF
size: few; D: TRBD1; J: TRBJ2-1; V: TRBV28; DNA: TGTGCCAGCAGTAAAAGGACAGGGGAGAATGAGCAGTTCTTC; CDR3: CASSKRTGENEQFF
size: few; D: -; J: TRBJ1-2; V: TRBV29-1; DNA: TGCAGCGTTGAAAGGTCGGCCTCCTATGGCTACACCTTC; CDR3: CSVERSASYGYTF
size: many; D: -; J: TRBJ1-2; V: TRBV5-6; DNA: TGTGCCAGCAGCAGGGGCAGGGACCGTGGCTACACCTTC; CDR3: CASSRGRDRGYTF
size: many; D: TRBD1; J: TRBJ1-1; V: TRBV7-9; DNA: TGTGCCAGCAGCGTACAGGGGATACTCATGAACACTGAAGCTTTCTTT; CDR3: CASSVQGILMNTEAFF